The present entry profiles one T cell receptor beta chain with its context. Its target is not known. After extraction with the RNeasy kit, roughly 0.5 to 1 ug of the RNA was reverse transcribed using random hexamers. The method of amplification for TCR beta CDR3 was immunoSEQ multiplex PCR, covering 54 Vbeta and 13 Jbeta. One entry per CDR3 protein results from TCRdb running MiXCR on the immunoSEQ multiplex PCR reads. The profile shows about 200,000 distinct CDR3 sequences, around 93% of them singletons. TCR beta sequences were obtained from blood CD8+ and CD4+ T cells. TEMRA cells were FACS-enriched, with CD8+ and CD4+ T cells isolated negatively. This entry comes from a study of CD8 T cells in Susac syndrome. Study-wide results and caveats: The study's TCR sequencing and HLA analysis covered a relatively small number of individuals, and the study acknowledged this.

The specimen sequenced was CD4+ T cells from PBMCs. The receptor's source is a human donor with multiple sclerosis.

The CDR3 DNA is TGTGCCAGCAGCGTAGAACCTGGGGACTCTGGAAACACCATATATTTT. It codes for CASSVEPGDSGNTIYF. The rearrangement uses TRBV9 and TRBJ1-3, with D unclear. The CDR3 totals 16 residues. V lost 0 bases and J lost 0, with 10 bases in between. Germline lookup yields CDR1 SGDLS and CDR2 YYNGEE.